The 8 T cell receptor beta chains in this list originate from one sample, sequenced in a study of T cells after posttransplantation cyclophosphamide. Generated by immunoSEQ multiplex PCR, the TCRdb table keeps only in-frame clones and is missing some. The sample includes tens of thousands of clones, 70% to 90% seen only once; the top ten take about 2.6%. The sequencing input was PBMCs. The receptor source for this set is a man aged 30 to 45 with a blood cancer, CMV-positive, and with a related stem cell donor.

The V call is TRBV6-5, the J call TRBJ2-7; 11 nucleotides agree with TRBD1. CDR3 length equals 14 residues. V was clipped by 6 bases and J by 3 bases; unmatched bases: 4. CDR1 is MNHEY, CDR2 SVGAGI, per germline. The CDR3 sequence is CASSRDRGNYEQYF. CDR3 in DNA: TGTGCCAGCAGCCGGGACAGGGGGAACTACGAGCAGTACTTC.

V usage is TRBV5-1 and J usage is TRBJ2-3, with TRBD2 matching over 11 bases. Unmatched junction bases numbered 9, after V lost 3 bases and J lost 0 bases. Germline V lookup: CDR1 SGHRS, CDR2 YFSETQ. The CDR3 runs 18 residues. The CDR3 sequence: CASSSRPSGRTSTDTQYF. The CDR3 DNA reads TGCGCCAGCAGCTCCCGGCCTAGCGGGAGGACGAGCACAGATACGCAGTATTTT.

This sequence joins TRBV7-8 and TRBJ1-2, with 7 bases that match TRBD1. The J segment lost 6 bases and the V segment lost 1 base, leaving 2 bases of the junction unmatched. The CDR3 contains 13 residues. CDR1 SGHVS and CDR2 FQNEAQ come from the germline V gene. The CDR3 DNA is TGTGCCAGCAGCTTAGAGGGGGCGCATGGCTACACCTTC. Protein: CASSLEGAHGYTF.

V gene TRBV13 combines with J gene TRBJ2-1; D perhaps matches TRBD2 (6 bases). Germline V gene lookup returns CDR1 PRHDT and CDR2 FYEKMQ (reference sequence). Trimming stripped 6 bases from V and 7 bases from J, with 10 bases between. This CDR3 has 12 amino acids. The CDR3 nucleotides read TGTGCCAGCAGTATACGGGGGAATGAGCAGTTCTTC. Protein product: CASSIRGNEQFF.

V gene TRBV27 combines with J gene TRBJ1-6; TRBD1 might be the D (6 bases). This CDR3 is 17 amino acids long. The V gene's germline CDR1 is MNHEY and CDR2 SMNVEV (reference sequence). V was pared by 6 bases and J by 3 bases, with 18 bases between. Here the CDR3 reads CASRPIGGGRYNSPLHF. The CDR3 nucleotides read TGTGCCAGCAGACCGATTGGGGGGGGGCGCTATAATTCACCCCTCCACTTT.

The chain recombines TRBV7-3 with TRBJ1-1, with 9 bases lining up with TRBD1. CDR1 is SGHTA, CDR2 FQGTGA, per germline. The CDR3 length is 14 residues. After removal of 6 bases from V and 3 bases from J, the junction contained 5 bases not matched to a gene. The DNA of the CDR3 is TGTGCCAGCAGACGCGACAGGGGGGACACTGAAGCTTTCTTT. As protein: CASRRDRGDTEAFF.

The J gene is TRBJ2-7, the V gene TRBV7-3; TRBD2 matches at 12 bases. The CDR3 consists of 19 residues. CDR1 is SGHTA, CDR2 FQGTGA, per germline. With 5 bases clipped from V and 1 base from J, the junction kept 15 bases outside the gene matches. The CDR3 sequence: CASSPDFGTSGLGSYEQYF. The CDR3 DNA reads TGTGCCAGCAGCCCAGATTTTGGGACTAGCGGGCTCGGGTCCTACGAGCAGTACTTC. Based on the CDR3 plus reference TRBV7-3 and TRBJ2-7, the full variable domain is GAGVSQTPSNKVTEKGKYVELRCDPISGHTALYWYRQSLGQGPEFLIYFQGTGAADDSGLPNDRFFAVRPEGSVSTLKIQRTERGDSAVYLCASSPDFGTSGLGSYEQYFGPGTRLTVT.

Notes on this clone: One end of the junction varies from germline; a read error may be responsible. The chain has TRBV11-3 and TRBJ1-1, with 7 bases aligning to TRBD1. The CDR3 has 14 amino acids. The V gene's germline CDR1 is SGHNT and CDR2 YENEEA. CDR3 DNA: TGTGCCAGCAGCTTAGGGGGACAGCTTACTGAGGCTTTCTTT. It codes for CASSLGGQLTEAFF.